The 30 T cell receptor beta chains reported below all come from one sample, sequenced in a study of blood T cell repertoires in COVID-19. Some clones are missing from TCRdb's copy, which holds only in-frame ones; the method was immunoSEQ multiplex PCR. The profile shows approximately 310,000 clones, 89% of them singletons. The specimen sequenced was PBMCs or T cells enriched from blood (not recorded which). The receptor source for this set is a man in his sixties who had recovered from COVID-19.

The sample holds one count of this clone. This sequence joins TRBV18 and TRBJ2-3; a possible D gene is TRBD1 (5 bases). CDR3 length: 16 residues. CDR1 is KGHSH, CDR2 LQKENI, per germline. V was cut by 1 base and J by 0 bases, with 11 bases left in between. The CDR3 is CASSPQQGGSTDTQYF. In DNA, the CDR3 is TGTGCCAGCTCACCACAGCAGGGTGGTAGCACAGATACGCAGTATTTT.

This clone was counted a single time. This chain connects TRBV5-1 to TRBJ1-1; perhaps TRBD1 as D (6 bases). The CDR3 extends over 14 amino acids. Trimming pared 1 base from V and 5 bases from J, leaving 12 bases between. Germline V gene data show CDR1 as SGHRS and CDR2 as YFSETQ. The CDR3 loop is CASSLSRGWTEAFF. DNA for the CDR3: TGCGCCAGCAGCTTGAGCAGGGGATGGACTGAAGCTTTCTTT. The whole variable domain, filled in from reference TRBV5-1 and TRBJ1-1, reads KAGVTQTPRYLIKTRGQQVTLSCSPISGHRSVSWYQQTPGQGLQFLFEYFSETQRNKGNFPGRFSGRQFSNSRSEMNVSTLELGDSALYLCASSLSRGWTEAFFGQGTRLTVV.

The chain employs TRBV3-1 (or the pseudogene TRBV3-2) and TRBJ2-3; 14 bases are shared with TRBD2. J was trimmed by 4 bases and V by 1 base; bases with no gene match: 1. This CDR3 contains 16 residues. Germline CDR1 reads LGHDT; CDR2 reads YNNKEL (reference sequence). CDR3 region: CASSQGLAGGPDTQYF. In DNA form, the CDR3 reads TGTGCCAGCAGCCAAGGACTAGCGGGAGGGCCAGATACGCAGTATTTT.

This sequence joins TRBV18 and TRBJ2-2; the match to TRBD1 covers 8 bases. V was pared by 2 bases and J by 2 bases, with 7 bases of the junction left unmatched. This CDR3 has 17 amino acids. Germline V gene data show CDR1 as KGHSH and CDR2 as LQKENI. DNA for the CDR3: TGTGCCAGCTCACCAAACGAACAGGGGGGAAACACCGGGGAGCTGTTTTTT. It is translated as CASSPNEQGGNTGELFF. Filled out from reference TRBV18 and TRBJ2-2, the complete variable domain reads NAGVMQNPRHLVRRRGQEARLRCSPMKGHSHVYWYRQLPEEGLKFMVYLQKENIIDESGMPKERFSAEFPKEGPSILRIQQVVRGDSAAYFCASSPNEQGGNTGELFFGEGSRLTVL.

CDR3 region: CASSLHQPQHF. The CDR3 nucleotides are TGTGCCAGCAGCCTACATCAGCCCCAGCATTTT. The chain is built from TRBV28 and TRBJ1-5, with no clear D. The germline V gene encodes CDR1 MDHEN and CDR2 SYDVKM. The CDR3 covers 11 residues. Between the trimmed V and J ends, which lost 6 bases and 5 bases, there was a span of 5 bases.

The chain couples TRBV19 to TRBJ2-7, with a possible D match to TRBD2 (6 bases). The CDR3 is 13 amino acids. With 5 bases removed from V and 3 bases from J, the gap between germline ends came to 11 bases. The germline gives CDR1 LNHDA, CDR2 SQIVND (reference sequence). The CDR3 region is CASSWGEYYEQYF. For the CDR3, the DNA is TGTGCCAGTAGTTGGGGGGAGTACTACGAGCAGTACTTC.

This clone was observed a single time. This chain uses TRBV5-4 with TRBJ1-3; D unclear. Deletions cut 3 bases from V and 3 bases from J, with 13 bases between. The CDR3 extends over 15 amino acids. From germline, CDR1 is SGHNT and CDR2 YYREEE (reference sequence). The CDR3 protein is CASSSWTEDGNTIYF. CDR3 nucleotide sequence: TGTGCCAGCAGCTCCTGGACTGAGGATGGAAACACCATATATTTT.

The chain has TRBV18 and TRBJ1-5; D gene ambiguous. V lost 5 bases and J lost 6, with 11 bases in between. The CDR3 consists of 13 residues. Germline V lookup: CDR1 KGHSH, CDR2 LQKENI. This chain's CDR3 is CASSSVTTQPQHF. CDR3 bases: TGTGCCAGCTCAAGCGTAACGACTCAGCCCCAGCATTTT.

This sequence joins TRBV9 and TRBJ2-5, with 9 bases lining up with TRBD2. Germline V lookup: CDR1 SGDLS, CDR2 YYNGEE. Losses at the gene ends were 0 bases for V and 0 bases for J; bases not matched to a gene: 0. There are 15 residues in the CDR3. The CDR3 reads CASSVGLADQETQYF. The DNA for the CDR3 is TGTGCCAGCAGCGTAGGACTAGCGGACCAAGAGACCCAGTACTTC.

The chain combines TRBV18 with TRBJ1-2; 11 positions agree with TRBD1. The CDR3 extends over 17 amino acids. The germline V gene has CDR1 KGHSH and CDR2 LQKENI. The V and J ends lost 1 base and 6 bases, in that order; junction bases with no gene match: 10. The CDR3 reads CASSPQTRGQGADGYTF. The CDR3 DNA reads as TGTGCCAGCTCACCACAAACCCGAGGACAGGGGGCGGATGGCTACACCTTC.

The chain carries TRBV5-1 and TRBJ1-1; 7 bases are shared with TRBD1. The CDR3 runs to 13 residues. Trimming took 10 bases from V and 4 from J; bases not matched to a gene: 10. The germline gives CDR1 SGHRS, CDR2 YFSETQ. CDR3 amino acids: CASADQGGTEAFF. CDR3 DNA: TGCGCCTCTGCAGACCAGGGGGGCACTGAAGCTTTCTTT.

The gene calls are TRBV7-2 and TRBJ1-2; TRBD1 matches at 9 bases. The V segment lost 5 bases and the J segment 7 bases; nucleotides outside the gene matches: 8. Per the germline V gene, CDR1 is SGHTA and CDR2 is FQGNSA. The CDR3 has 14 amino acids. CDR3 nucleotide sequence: TGTGCCAGCAGCACGGGACAGGGACTTGGTGGCTACACCTTC. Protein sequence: CASSTGQGLGGYTF.

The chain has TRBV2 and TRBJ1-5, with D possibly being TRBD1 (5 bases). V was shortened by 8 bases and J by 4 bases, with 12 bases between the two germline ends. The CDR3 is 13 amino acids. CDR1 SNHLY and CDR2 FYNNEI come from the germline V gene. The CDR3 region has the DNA TGTGCCAGCTCGCGGCAGGGTAATCAGCCCCAGCATTTT. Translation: CASSRQGNQPQHF.

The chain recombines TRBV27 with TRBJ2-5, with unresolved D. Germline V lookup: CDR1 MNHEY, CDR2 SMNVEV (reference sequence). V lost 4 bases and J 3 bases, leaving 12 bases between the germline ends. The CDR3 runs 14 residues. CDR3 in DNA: TGTGCCAGCAGTTCCAGGAATATAAAAGAGACCCAGTACTTC. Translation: CASSSRNIKETQYF.

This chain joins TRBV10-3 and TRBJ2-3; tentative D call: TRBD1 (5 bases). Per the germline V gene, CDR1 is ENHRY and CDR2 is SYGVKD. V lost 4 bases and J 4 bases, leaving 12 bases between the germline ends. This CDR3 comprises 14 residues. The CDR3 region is CAISARDSADTQYF. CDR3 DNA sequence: TGTGCCATCAGTGCCAGGGATTCGGCAGATACGCAGTATTTT.

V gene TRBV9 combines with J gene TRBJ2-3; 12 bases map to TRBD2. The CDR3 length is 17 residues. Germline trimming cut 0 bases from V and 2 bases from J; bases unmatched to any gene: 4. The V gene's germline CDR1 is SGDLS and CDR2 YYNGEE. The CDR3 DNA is TGTGCCAGCAGCGTAGGCCTAGCGGGAGGGTCCACAGATACGCAGTATTTT. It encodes CASSVGLAGGSTDTQYF.

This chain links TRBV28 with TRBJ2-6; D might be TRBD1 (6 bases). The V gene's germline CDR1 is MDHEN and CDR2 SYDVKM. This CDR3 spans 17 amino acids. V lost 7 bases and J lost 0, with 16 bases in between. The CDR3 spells CASTHPGAGSGANVLTF. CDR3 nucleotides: TGTGCCAGCACCCACCCAGGGGCGGGCTCTGGGGCCAACGTCCTGACTTTC.

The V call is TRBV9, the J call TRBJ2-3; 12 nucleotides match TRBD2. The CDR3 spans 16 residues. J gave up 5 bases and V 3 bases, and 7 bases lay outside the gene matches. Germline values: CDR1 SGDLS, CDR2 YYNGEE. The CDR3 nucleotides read TGTGCCAGCAGCGGGTATCTAGCGGGAGGGCGAGATACGCAGTATTTT. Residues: CASSGYLAGGRDTQYF. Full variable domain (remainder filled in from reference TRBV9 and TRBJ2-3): DSGVTQTPKHLITATGQRVTLRCSPRSGDLSVYWYQQSLDQGLQFLIQYYNGEERAKGNILERFSAQQFPDLHSELNLSSLELGDSALYFCASSGYLAGGRDTQYFGPGTRLTVL.

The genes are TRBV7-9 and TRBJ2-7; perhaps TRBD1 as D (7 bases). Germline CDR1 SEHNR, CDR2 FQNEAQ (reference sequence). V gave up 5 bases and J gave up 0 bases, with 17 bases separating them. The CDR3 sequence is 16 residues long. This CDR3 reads CASSTTGFGSSYEQYF. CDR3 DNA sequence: TGTGCCAGCAGCACGACAGGGTTCGGGAGCTCCTACGAGCAGTACTTC.

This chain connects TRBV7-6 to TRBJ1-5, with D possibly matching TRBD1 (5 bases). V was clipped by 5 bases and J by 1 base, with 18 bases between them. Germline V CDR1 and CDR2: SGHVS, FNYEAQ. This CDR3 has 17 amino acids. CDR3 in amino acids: CASSPFLGGTSNQPQHF. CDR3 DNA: TGTGCCAGCAGCCCATTTCTGGGGGGTACAAGCAATCAGCCCCAGCATTTT. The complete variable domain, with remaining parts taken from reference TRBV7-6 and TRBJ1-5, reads GAGVSQSPRYKVTKRGQDVALRCDPISGHVSLYWYRQALGQGPEFLTYFNYEAQQDKSGLPNDRFSAERPEGSISTLTIQRTEQRDSAMYRCASSPFLGGTSNQPQHFGDGTRLSIL.

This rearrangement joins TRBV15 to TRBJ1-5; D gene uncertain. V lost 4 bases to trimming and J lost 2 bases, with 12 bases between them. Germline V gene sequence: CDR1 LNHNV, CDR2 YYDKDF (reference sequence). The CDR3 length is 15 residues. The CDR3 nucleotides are TGTGCCACCAGCAATCTGGGAGGTGGCAATCAGCCCCAGCATTTT. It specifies CATSNLGGGNQPQHF.

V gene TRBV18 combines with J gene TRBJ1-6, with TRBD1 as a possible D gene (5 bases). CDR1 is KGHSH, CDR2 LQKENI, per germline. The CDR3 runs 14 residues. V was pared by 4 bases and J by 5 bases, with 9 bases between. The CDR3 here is CASSLDNNNSPLHF. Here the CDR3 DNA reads TGTGCCAGCTCACTGGACAATAATAATTCACCCCTCCACTTT.

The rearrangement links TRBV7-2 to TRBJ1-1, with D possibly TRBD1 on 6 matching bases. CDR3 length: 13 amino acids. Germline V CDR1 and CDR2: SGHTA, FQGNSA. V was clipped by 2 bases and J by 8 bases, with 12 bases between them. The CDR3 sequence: CASSLTEQGEAFF. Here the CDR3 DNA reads TGTGCCAGCAGCTTAACAGAACAGGGCGAAGCTTTCTTT.

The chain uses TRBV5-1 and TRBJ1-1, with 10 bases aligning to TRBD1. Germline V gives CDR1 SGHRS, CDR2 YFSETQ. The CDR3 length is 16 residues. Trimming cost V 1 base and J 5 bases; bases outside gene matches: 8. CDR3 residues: CASSLYSRGQGTEAFF. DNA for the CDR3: TGCGCCAGCAGCTTGTATTCCAGGGGACAGGGGACTGAAGCTTTCTTT. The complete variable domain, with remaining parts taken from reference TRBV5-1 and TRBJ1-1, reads KAGVTQTPRYLIKTRGQQVTLSCSPISGHRSVSWYQQTPGQGLQFLFEYFSETQRNKGNFPGRFSGRQFSNSRSEMNVSTLELGDSALYLCASSLYSRGQGTEAFFGQGTRLTVV.

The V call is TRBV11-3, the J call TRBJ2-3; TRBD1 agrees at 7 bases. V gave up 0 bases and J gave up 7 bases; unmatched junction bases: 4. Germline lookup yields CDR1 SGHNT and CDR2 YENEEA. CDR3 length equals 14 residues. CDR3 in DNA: TGTGCCAGCAGCTTAGATCAGAGGGGGCATACGCAGTATTTT. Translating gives CASSLDQRGHTQYF.

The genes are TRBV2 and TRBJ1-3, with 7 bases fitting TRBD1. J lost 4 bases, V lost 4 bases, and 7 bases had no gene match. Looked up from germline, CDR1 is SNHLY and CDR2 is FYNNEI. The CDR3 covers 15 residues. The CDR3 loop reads CASSGDRVLGNTIYF. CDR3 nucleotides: TGTGCCAGCAGTGGAGACAGGGTGTTAGGAAACACCATATATTTT. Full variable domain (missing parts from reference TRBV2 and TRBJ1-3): EPEVTQTPSHQVTQMGQEVILRCVPISNHLYFYWYRQILGQKVEFLVSFYNNEISEKSEIFDDQFSVERPDGSNFTLKIRSTKLEDSAMYFCASSGDRVLGNTIYFGEGSWLTVV.

In nucleotides, the CDR3 is TGTGCCAGCAGTTTGGGACTAGCTAGCGCAGATACGCAGTATTTT. Protein: CASSLGLASADTQYF. The V call is TRBV28, the J call TRBJ2-3; 9 bases fit TRBD2. Germline trimming cut 3 bases from V and 4 bases from J; bases unmatched to any gene: 5. Per the germline V gene, CDR1 is MDHEN and CDR2 is SYDVKM. This CDR3 contains 15 residues. The variable domain in full, completed from reference TRBV28 and TRBJ2-3, reads DVKVTQSSRYLVKRTGEKVFLECVQDMDHENMFWYRQDPGLGLRLIYFSYDVKMKEKGDIPEGYSVSREKKERFSLILESASTNQTSMYLCASSLGLASADTQYFGPGTRLTVL.

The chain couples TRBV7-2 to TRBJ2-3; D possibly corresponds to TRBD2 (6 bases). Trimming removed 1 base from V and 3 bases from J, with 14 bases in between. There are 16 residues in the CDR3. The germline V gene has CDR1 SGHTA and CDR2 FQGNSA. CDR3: CASSLEFLAPTDTQYF. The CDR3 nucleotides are TGTGCCAGCAGCTTAGAGTTTCTAGCGCCTACAGATACGCAGTATTTT.

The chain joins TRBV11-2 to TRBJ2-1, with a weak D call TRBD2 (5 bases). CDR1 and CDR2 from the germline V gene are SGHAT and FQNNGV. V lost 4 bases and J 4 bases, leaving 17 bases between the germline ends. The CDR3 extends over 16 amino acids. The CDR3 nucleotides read TGTGCCAGCAGCTCCGTCGGAAGCGGAGGATACAATGAGCAGTTCTTC. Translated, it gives CASSSVGSGGYNEQFF.

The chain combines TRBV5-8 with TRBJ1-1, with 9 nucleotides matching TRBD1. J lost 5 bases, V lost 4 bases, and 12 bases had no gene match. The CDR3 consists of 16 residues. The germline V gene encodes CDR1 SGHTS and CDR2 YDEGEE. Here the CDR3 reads CASSKKQGALRTEAFF. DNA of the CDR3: TGTGCCAGCAGCAAAAAACAGGGGGCGCTGAGGACTGAAGCTTTCTTT. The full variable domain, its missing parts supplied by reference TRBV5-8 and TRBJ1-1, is EAGVTQSPTHLIKTRGQQATLRCSPISGHTSVYWYQQALGLGLQFLLWYDEGEERNRGNFPPRFSGRQFPNYSSELNVNALELEDSALYLCASSKKQGALRTEAFFGQGTRLTVV.